The entry below describes one T cell receptor (beta chain). Its antigen is not known. These data belong to a study of human T cells and chemical hapten exposure. Study-level points and caveats: No shift was seen in TCRs above 1 in 1000 frequency with DPC sensitization.

V was clipped by 1 base and J by 5 bases; unmatched bases: 4. CDR3 length: 16 residues. Germline V lookup: CDR1 SGHTA, CDR2 FQGNSA. Study processing details: Samples ranged from roughly 23,224 to 700,000 TCRs, with a median of roughly 93,000. From the RACE reads, TCRdb called clonotypes with MiXCR, one entry per CDR3 protein. These V and J calls derive from TCRdb rather than the authors' analysis. The sample lists 75,000 to 95,000 distinct CDR3 sequences; around 11% were seen once. As for time point: patch test 1, 2 weeks after DPC sensitization. As to treatment: therapeutic diphenylcyclopropenone sensitization with weekly scalp DPC.

The sequencing used whole blood, collected in connection with sensitization to the hapten diphenylcyclopropenone (DPC). The sequence was collected from a woman aged 55-69 years with alopecia areata. Some clones in this sample may be carry-over from other donors' samples. This sequence joins TRBV7-2 and TRBJ2-1; 11 nucleotides align to TRBD2. The CDR3 DNA follows: TGTGCCAGCAGCTTAGGGGGGACTAGCGGTGACAATGAGCAGTTCTTC. This gives the protein CASSLGGTSGDNEQFF.